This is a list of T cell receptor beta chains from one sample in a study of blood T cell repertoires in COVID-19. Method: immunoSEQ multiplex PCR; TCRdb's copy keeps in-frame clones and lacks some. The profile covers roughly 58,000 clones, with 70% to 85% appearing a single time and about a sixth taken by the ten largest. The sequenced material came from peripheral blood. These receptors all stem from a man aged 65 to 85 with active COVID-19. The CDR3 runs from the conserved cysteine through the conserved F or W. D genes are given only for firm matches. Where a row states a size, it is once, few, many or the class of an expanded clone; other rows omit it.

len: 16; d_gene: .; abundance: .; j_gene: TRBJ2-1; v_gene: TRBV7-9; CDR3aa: CASSHWQVNPENEQFF; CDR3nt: TGTGCCAGCAGCCACTGGCAGGTGAATCCTGAGAATGAGCAGTTCTTC
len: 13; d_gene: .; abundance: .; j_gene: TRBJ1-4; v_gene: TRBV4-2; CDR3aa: CASSPGQDEKLFF; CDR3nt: TGTGCCAGCAGCCCGGGACAAGATGAAAAACTGTTTTTT
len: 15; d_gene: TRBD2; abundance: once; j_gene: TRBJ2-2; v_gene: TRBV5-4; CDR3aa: CASRLGTSGSGELFF; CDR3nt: TGTGCCAGCCGCTTAGGGACTAGCGGGTCCGGGGAGCTGTTTTTT
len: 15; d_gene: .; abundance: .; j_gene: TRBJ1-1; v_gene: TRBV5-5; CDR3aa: CASSLTGYGGTEAFF; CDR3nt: TGTGCCAGCAGCTTGACAGGGTACGGAGGCACTGAAGCTTTCTTT
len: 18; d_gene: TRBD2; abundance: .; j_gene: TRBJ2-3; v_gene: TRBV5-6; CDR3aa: CASSLAMLAGVSTDTQYF; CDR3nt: TGTGCCAGCAGCTTGGCCATGCTAGCGGGAGTTAGCACAGATACGCAGTATTTT
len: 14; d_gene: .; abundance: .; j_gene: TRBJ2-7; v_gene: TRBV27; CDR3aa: CASSLRQAQKEQYF; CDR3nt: TGTGCCAGCAGTTTAAGACAGGCGCAAAAGGAGCAGTACTTC
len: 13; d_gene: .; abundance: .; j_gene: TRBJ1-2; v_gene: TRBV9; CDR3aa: CASSGERESGYTF; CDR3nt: TGTGCCAGCAGCGGAGAAAGGGAGTCGGGCTACACCTTC
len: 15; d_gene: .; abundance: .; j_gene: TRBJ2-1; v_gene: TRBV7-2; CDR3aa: CASSLAGAPYNEQFF; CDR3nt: TGTGCCAGCAGCTTAGCGGGGGCTCCCTACAATGAGCAGTTCTTC
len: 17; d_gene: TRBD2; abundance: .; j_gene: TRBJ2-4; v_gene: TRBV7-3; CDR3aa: CASSLTGTSGRENIQYF; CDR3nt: TGTGCCAGCAGCTTAACCGGGACTAGCGGGAGAGAGAACATTCAGTACTTC
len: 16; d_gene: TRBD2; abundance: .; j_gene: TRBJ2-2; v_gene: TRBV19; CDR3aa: CASSPRTSGTSGELFF; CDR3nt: TGTGCCAGTAGTCCCAGGACTAGCGGGACCAGCGGGGAGCTGTTTTTT
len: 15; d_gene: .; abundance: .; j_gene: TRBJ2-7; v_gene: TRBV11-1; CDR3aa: CASSLEGKGTYEQYF; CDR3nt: TGTGCCAGCAGCTTAGAGGGTAAGGGGACCTACGAGCAGTACTTC
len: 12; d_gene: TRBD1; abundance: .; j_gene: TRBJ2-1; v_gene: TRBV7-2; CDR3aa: CASSSRRTGKFF; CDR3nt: TGTGCCAGCAGCTCTAGAAGGACAGGGAAGTTCTTC
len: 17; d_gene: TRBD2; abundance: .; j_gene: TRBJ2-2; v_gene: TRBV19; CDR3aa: CASSIGSGRRNTGELFF; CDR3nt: TGTGCCAGTAGTATCGGTAGCGGGAGGAGAAACACCGGGGAGCTGTTTTTT
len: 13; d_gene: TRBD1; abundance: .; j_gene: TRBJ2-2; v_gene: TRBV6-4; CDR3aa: CASRGTVAGELFF; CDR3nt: TGTGCCAGCAGGGGGACAGTTGCCGGGGAGCTGTTTTTT
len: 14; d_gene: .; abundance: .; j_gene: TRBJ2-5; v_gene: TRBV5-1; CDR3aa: CASSSINTEETQYF; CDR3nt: TGCGCCAGCAGCTCGATCAACACAGAAGAGACCCAGTACTTC
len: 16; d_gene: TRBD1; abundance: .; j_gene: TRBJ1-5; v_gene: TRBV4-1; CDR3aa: CASSQDPGQSNQPQHF; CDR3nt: TGCGCCAGCAGCCAAGACCCGGGACAGAGCAATCAGCCCCAGCATTTT
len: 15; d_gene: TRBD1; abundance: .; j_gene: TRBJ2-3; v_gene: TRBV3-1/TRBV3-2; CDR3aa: CASSRRQGFADTQYF; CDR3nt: TGTGCCAGCAGCCGACGACAGGGGTTCGCAGATACGCAGTATTTT
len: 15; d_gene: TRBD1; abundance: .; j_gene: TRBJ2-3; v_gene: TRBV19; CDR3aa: CASTNDRVSGDTQYF; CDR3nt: TGTGCCAGTACCAACGACAGGGTGTCCGGAGATACGCAGTATTTT
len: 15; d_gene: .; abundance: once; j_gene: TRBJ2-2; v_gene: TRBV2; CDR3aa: CASSLGRGNTGELFF; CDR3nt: TGTGCCAGCTCATTGGGCAGGGGTAACACCGGGGAGCTGTTTTTT
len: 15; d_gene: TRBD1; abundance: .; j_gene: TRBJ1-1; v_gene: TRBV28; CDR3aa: CASSLGVRGIAEAFF; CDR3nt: TGTGCCAGCAGTTTAGGGGTCAGGGGGATTGCTGAAGCTTTCTTT
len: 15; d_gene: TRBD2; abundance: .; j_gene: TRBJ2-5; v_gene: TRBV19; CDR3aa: CASRNSLAAQETQYF; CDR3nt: TGTGCCAGTAGAAACTCACTAGCGGCTCAAGAGACCCAGTACTTC
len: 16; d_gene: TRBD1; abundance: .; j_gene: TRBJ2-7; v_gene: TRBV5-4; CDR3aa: CASSLAVRGPSYEQYF; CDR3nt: TGTGCCAGCAGCTTGGCCGTTAGGGGGCCCTCCTACGAGCAGTACTTC
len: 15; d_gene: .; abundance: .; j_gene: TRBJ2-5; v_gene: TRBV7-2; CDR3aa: CASSFPGEWQETQYF; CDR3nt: TGTGCCAGCAGCTTCCCGGGAGAGTGGCAAGAGACCCAGTACTTC
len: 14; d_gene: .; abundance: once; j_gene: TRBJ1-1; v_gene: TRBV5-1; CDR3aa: CASSRTAMEAEAFF; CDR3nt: TGCGCCAGCAGCCGTACTGCAATGGAGGCTGAAGCTTTCTTT
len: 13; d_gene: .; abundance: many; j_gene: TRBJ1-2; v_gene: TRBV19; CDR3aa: CASSPDRANGYTF; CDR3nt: TGTGCCAGTAGCCCGGACAGAGCAAATGGCTACACCTTC
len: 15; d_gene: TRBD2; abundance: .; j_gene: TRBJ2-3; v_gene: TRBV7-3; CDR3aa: CASRAGLAGTDTQYF; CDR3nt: TGTGCCAGCAGGGCCGGACTAGCAGGCACAGATACGCAGTATTTT
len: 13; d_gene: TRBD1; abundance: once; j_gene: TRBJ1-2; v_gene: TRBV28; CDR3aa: CASSAPQGGGYTF; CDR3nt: TGTGCCAGCAGCGCGCCTCAGGGGGGTGGCTACACCTTC
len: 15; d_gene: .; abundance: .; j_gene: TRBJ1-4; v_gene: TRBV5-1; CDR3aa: CASLPLTGENEKLFF; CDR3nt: TGCGCCAGCCTTCCTCTGACAGGCGAGAATGAAAAACTGTTTTTT
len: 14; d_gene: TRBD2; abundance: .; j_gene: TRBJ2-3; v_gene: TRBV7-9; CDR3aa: CASSAAGGPDTQYF; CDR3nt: TGTGCCAGCAGCGCAGCGGGAGGCCCAGATACGCAGTATTTT
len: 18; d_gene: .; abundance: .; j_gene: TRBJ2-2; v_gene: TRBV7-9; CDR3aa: CASSPSWGGGPNTGELFF; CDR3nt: TGTGCCAGCAGCCCTAGCTGGGGCGGGGGCCCGAACACCGGGGAGCTGTTTTTT
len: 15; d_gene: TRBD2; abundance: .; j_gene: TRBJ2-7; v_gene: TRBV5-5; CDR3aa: CASSLERASGRKQYF; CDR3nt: TGTGCCAGCAGCTTGGAACGGGCTAGCGGGAGAAAGCAGTACTTC
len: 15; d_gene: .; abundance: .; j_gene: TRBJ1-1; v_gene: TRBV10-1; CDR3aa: CASSESSIGVTEAFF; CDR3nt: TGCGCCAGCAGTGAGTCTAGCATTGGTGTAACTGAAGCTTTCTTT
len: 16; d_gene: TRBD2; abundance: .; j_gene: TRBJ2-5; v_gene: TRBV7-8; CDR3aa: CASSPARREGQETQYF; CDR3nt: TGTGCCAGCAGCCCGGCGAGGCGGGAGGGCCAAGAGACCCAGTACTTC
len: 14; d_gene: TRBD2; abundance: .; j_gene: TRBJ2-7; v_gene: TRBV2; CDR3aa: CASKAAGGTYEQYF; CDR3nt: TGTGCCAGCAAGGCCGCGGGAGGTACCTACGAGCAGTACTTC
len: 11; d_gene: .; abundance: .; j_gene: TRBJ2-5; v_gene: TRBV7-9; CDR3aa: CASSSIETQYF; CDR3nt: TGTGCCAGCAGCTCTATAGAGACCCAGTACTTC
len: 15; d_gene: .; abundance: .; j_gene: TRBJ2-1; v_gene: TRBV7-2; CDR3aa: CASSSQGQGLYEQFF; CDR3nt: TGTGCCAGCAGCTCTCAGGGTCAGGGGCTGTATGAGCAGTTCTTC
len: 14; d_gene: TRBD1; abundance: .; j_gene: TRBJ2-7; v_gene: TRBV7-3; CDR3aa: CASSPGQGRYEQYF; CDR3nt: TGTGCCAGCAGCCCGGGACAGGGGCGATACGAGCAGTACTTC
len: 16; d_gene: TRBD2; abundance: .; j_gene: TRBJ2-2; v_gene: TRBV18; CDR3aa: CASSSRLAGVAGELFF; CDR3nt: TGTGCCAGCTCATCGCGACTAGCGGGAGTGGCCGGGGAGCTGTTTTTT
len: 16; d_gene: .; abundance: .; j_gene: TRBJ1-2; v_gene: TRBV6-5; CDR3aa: CASSYRGTGTLYGYTF; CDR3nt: TGTGCCAGCAGTTACAGGGGAACAGGGACACTCTATGGCTACACCTTC
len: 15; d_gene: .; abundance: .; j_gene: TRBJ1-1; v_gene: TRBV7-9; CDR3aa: CASSLNRTQNTEAFF; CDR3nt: TGTGCCAGCAGCTTAAATAGGACACAGAACACTGAAGCTTTCTTT
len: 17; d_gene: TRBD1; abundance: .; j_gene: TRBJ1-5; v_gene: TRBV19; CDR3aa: CASKEGAVSENFQPQHF; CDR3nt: TGTGCCAGTAAGGAGGGGGCGGTGAGTGAGAATTTTCAGCCCCAGCATTTT
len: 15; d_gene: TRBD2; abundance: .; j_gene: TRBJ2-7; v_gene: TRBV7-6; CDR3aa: CASSLGTSGNYEQYF; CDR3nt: TGTGCCAGCAGCCTCGGGACTAGCGGGAACTACGAGCAGTACTTC